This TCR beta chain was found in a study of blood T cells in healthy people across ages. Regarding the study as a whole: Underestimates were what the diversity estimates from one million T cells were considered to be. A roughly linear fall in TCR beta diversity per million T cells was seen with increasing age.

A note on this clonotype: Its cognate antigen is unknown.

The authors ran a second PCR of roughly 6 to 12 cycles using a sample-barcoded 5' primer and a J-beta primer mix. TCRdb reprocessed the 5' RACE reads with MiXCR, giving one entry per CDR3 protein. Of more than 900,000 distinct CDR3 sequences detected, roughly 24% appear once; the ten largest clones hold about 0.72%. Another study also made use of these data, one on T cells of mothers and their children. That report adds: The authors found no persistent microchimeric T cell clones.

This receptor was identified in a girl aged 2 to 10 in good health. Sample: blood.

CDR3 loop: CASRSSGYTGELFF. CDR3 coding DNA: TGTGCCAGCAGGAGTAGCGGGTACACCGGGGAGCTGTTTTTT. The chain carries TRBV6-5 and TRBJ2-2, with TRBD2 identical over 7 bases. The germline gives CDR1 MNHEY, CDR2 SVGAGI. J gave up 3 bases and V 6 bases, and 4 bases lay outside the gene matches. This CDR3 comprises 14 residues.